What follows are 30 T cell receptor beta chains derived from one specimen sequenced in a study of beta chain features in type 1 diabetes. Of the isolated RNA, all was reverse transcribed, and so the sequenced material was expressed TCRB transcripts. Libraries were prepared by immunoSEQ multiplex PCR; TCRdb keeps only in-frame clonotypes and omits some of them. The sample lists around 150,000 clones, 6.9% occurring once. Sequenced input: central memory CD4+ T cells from blood. The receptor set was obtained from a woman younger than 45 in good health.

This sequence joins TRBV5-6 and TRBJ1-1; TRBD1 is a possible D gene (6 bases). V lost 0 bases, J lost 1 base, and 10 bases lay in between. The CDR3 covers 15 residues. The germline V gene has CDR1 SGHDT and CDR2 YYEEEE. The DNA for the CDR3 is TGTGCCAGCAGCTTGGGCGACAGGACGAACACTGAAGCTTTCTTT. It codes for CASSLGDRTNTEAFF.

CDR3 nucleotides: TGTGCCAGCAGCCTGAATCAGCCCCAGCATTTT. Amino acid sequence: CASSLNQPQHF. The rearrangement uses TRBV28 and TRBJ1-5; D is unresolved. V was trimmed by 6 bases and J by 4 bases, leaving 4 bases between them. The CDR3 is made up of 11 amino acids. Per germline, CDR1 MDHEN and CDR2 SYDVKM.

In its sample, this clone was seen a few times. CDR3 sequence: CASSLLQGESGELFF. As DNA, the CDR3 is TGCGCCAGCAGCTTGTTACAGGGTGAAAGCGGGGAGCTGTTTTTT. The chain has TRBV5-1 and TRBJ2-2; D possibly corresponds to TRBD1 (6 bases). With 1 base removed from V and 7 bases from J, the gap between germline ends came to 14 bases. This CDR3 contains 15 residues. CDR1 is SGHRS, CDR2 YFSETQ, per germline.

This chain uses TRBV7-9 with TRBJ2-7, with TRBD2 matching over 9 bases. In germline, CDR1 is SEHNR, CDR2 FQNEAQ (reference sequence). After removal of 0 bases from V and 1 base from J, the junction contained 4 bases not matched to a gene. The CDR3 extends over 16 amino acids. CDR3 sequence: CASSLAGAGGSYEQYF. The CDR3 DNA is TGTGCCAGCAGCTTAGCGGGAGCGGGAGGTTCCTACGAGCAGTACTTC.

The table lists this clone with many counts. The chain recombines TRBV5-1 with TRBJ2-1; D might be TRBD2 (5 bases). The CDR3 loop spans 14 amino acids. Looked up from germline, CDR1 is SGHRS and CDR2 is YFSETQ. The V gene lost 0 bases and the J gene lost 5 bases, with 9 bases spanning the gap. CDR3 protein: CASSLVPRDNEQFF. In DNA form, the CDR3 reads TGCGCCAGCAGCTTGGTACCGAGGGACAATGAGCAGTTCTTC.

This clone came up a few times. V and J are TRBV7-9 and TRBJ1-4; D is uncertain. This CDR3 contains 14 residues. V lost 5 bases and J lost 2, with 9 bases in between. Germline V lookup: CDR1 SEHNR, CDR2 FQNEAQ (reference sequence). CDR3 in DNA: TGTGCCAGCAGCCAAGAGAGGACTAATGAAAAACTGTTTTTT. Its translation is CASSQERTNEKLFF.

This clone was seen more than once but under ten times. This chain links TRBV18 with TRBJ2-2; 8 positions agree with TRBD1. Germline V lookup: CDR1 KGHSH, CDR2 LQKENI. The CDR3 extends over 15 amino acids. J gave up 2 bases and V 8 bases, and 7 bases lay outside the gene matches. CDR3 DNA: TGTGCCAGCCAAAGGGGGACAGGCAACACCGGGGAGCTGTTTTTT. Protein: CASQRGTGNTGELFF.

This clone is medium-sized (0.01 to 0.1%) within its sample. This chain uses TRBV29-1 with TRBJ2-7, with 10 bases matching TRBD2. V gave up 3 bases and J gave up 9 bases; unmatched junction bases: 5. The length of the CDR3 is 12 residues. From germline, CDR1 is SQVTM and CDR2 ANQGSEA. The CDR3 DNA follows: TGCAGCGTTGAGGCTCCTAGCGGGGGGCAGTACTTC. Protein: CSVEAPSGGQYF.

This chain links TRBV27 with TRBJ2-5; the D gene is possibly TRBD1 (6 bases). The CDR3 is made up of 14 amino acids. V was shortened by 0 bases and J by 5 bases, with 10 bases between the two germline ends. Germline V gives CDR1 MNHEY, CDR2 SMNVEV (reference sequence). CDR3 coding DNA: TGTGCCAGCAGTTTATCGTACAGGGCTGAGACCCAGTACTTC. Translating gives CASSLSYRAETQYF.

The gene calls are TRBV9 and TRBJ2-5; TRBD2 aligns across 14 bases. Trimming took 3 bases from V and 5 from J; bases not matched to a gene: 3. The CDR3 runs to 15 residues. Germline loops: CDR1 SGDLS, CDR2 YYNGEE. DNA for the CDR3: TGTGCCAGCAGCGCCGGGACTAGCGGGAGTGAGACCCAGTACTTC. Translating it yields CASSAGTSGSETQYF.

The chain is built from TRBV14 and TRBJ1-1; no definite D call. The CDR3 is made up of 14 amino acids. CDR1 and CDR2 from the germline V gene are SGHDN and FVKESK. Trimming pared 1 base from V and 4 bases from J, leaving 10 bases between. CDR3 nucleotide sequence: TGTGCCAGCAGCCAAGCAGCCGGGATCACTGAAGCTTTCTTT. This gives the protein CASSQAAGITEAFF. Looking up the rest from reference TRBV14 and TRBJ1-1 gives the full variable domain: EAGVTQFPSHSVIEKGQTVTLRCDPISGHDNLYWYRRVMGKEIKFLLHFVKESKQDESGMPNNRFLAERTGGTYSTLKVQPAELEDSGVYFCASSQAAGITEAFFGQGTRLTVV.

V is TRBV9 and J is TRBJ2-3, with D possibly matching TRBD1 (6 bases). The V and J ends lost 0 bases and 9 bases respectively, with 14 bases between them. From germline, CDR1 is SGDLS and CDR2 YYNGEE. This CDR3 has 14 residues. CDR3 DNA: TGTGCCAGCAGCGTAGCGGGACAAGTTCAAACGCAGTATTTT. Encoded protein: CASSVAGQVQTQYF.

This rearrangement joins TRBV6-5 to TRBJ2-1; maybe TRBD1 (5 bases). Trimming took off 4 bases at V and 4 bases at J, with 8 bases between the two ends. The CDR3 runs 13 residues. In germline, CDR1 is MNHEY, CDR2 SVGAGI. For the CDR3, the DNA is TGTGCCAGCAGTTTGACAGATTACAATGAGCAGTTCTTC. Amino acid sequence: CASSLTDYNEQFF.

The rearrangement uses TRBV25-1 and TRBJ2-1; weak D call: TRBD2 (6 bases). The CDR3 length is 16 residues. The V end was cut by 3 bases, the J end by 9 bases, with 21 bases between. Germline CDR1 MGHDK, CDR2 SYGVNS. The CDR3 is CASSDPSERRRGEQFF. For the CDR3, the DNA is TGTGCCAGCAGTGATCCTAGCGAGAGGAGAAGGGGTGAGCAGTTCTTC.

This clone was seen only a few times. V gene TRBV7-3 combines with J gene TRBJ2-3; 9 bases are a match to TRBD2. Germline V CDR1 and CDR2: SGHTA, FQGTGA. The CDR3 contains 16 residues. J gave up 3 bases and V 5 bases, and 9 bases lay outside the gene matches. The CDR3 is CASSPAGGGATDTQYF. Written as DNA, the CDR3 is TGTGCCAGCAGCCCAGCGGGAGGTGGAGCGACAGATACGCAGTATTTT.

The sample holds a few counts of this clone. The CDR3 loop is CASSLGGTSALTETQYF. DNA of the CDR3: TGCGCCAGCAGCTTGGGAGGGACTAGCGCCCTCACCGAGACCCAGTACTTC. This chain links TRBV5-1 with TRBJ2-5; 10 bases match TRBD2. The CDR3 sequence is 17 residues long. The ends lost 0 bases at V and 5 bases at J; junction bases unmatched: 10. CDR1 and CDR2 from the germline V gene are SGHRS and YFSETQ. The full variable domain, in which reference TRBV5-1 and TRBJ2-5 provide the parts outside the CDR3, is KAGVTQTPRYLIKTRGQQVTLSCSPISGHRSVSWYQQTPGQGLQFLFEYFSETQRNKGNFPGRFSGRQFSNSRSEMNVSTLELGDSALYLCASSLGGTSALTETQYFGPGTRLLVL.

This clone was counted a few times. This rearrangement joins TRBV7-3 to TRBJ2-7; possible D gene TRBD2, 6 bases. The V end was cut by 6 bases, the J end by 6 bases, with 15 bases between. Germline V lookup: CDR1 SGHTA, CDR2 FQGTGA. The CDR3 is made up of 13 amino acids. The CDR3 nucleotides read TGTGCCAGCAGTCGATCCGGGGGAGGCGAGCAGTACTTC. It translates to CASSRSGGGEQYF.

The chain's CDR3 is CASSIRTSGRAKLFF. Written as DNA, the CDR3 is TGTGCCAGCAGCATTAGGACTAGCGGGAGGGCGAAGCTGTTTTTT. The chain carries TRBV2 and TRBJ2-2, with TRBD2 identical over 15 bases. The CDR3 runs 15 residues. Germline V gives CDR1 SNHLY, CDR2 FYNNEI. J was trimmed by 12 bases and V by 6 bases; bases with no gene match: 8.

The chain links TRBV28 to TRBJ2-6; 7 bases are shared with TRBD1. CDR1 is MDHEN, CDR2 SYDVKM, per germline. The V gene end was trimmed by 5 bases and the J gene end by 3 bases; junction bases not matched to a gene: 13. The CDR3 totals 18 residues. The CDR3 reads CASSPTSGRTGGANVLTF. CDR3 sequence (DNA): TGTGCCAGCAGTCCAACCTCGGGGCGGACAGGTGGGGCCAACGTCCTGACTTTC.

V gene TRBV4-1 combines with J gene TRBJ1-4; 7 bases align to TRBD1. V dropped 0 bases and J dropped 5; count of bases not matched to a gene: 12. This CDR3 has 18 residues. Germline V gene lookup returns CDR1 MGHRA and CDR2 YSYEKL. The CDR3 reads CASSQESGGLWGNEKLFF. The DNA of the CDR3 is TGCGCCAGCAGCCAAGAGTCAGGGGGTCTATGGGGAAATGAAAAACTGTTTTTT.

The J gene is TRBJ2-1, the V gene TRBV4-3; weak D call: TRBD2 (8 bases). Germline CDR1 reads LGHNA; CDR2 reads YSLEER. With 0 bases removed from V and 10 bases from J, the gap between germline ends came to 22 bases. The CDR3 runs to 17 residues. The CDR3 spells CASSQDSGGGRRGEQFF. CDR3 bases: TGCGCCAGCAGCCAAGATTCGGGAGGGGGCCGGAGGGGCGAGCAGTTCTTC.

This clone was observed a few times. The chain employs TRBV7-9 and TRBJ2-7; TRBD1 is a possible D gene (6 bases). V was cut by 1 base and J by 2 bases, with 12 bases left in between. This CDR3 is 15 amino acids long. The germline V gene encodes CDR1 SEHNR and CDR2 FQNEAQ (reference sequence). CDR3 residues: CASSLDAGAPYEQYF. CDR3 nucleotide sequence: TGTGCCAGCAGCTTAGACGCAGGGGCTCCCTACGAGCAGTACTTC.

This clone was seen a few times. CDR3 nucleotide sequence: TGTGCCAGCAGGAGGGGGTCCAATGAGCAGTTCTTC. Protein: CASRRGSNEQFF. This chain uses TRBV11-3 with TRBJ2-1; TRBD1 might be the D (6 bases). Trimming removed 6 bases at V and 6 bases at J, with 9 bases between. The CDR3 covers 12 residues. The germline V gene encodes CDR1 SGHNT and CDR2 YENEEA.

This clone turned up a few times. J is TRBJ2-7 and V is TRBV5-1, with 9 bases matching TRBD2. Germline CDR1 and CDR2: SGHRS and YFSETQ. The CDR3 sequence is 15 residues long. V lost 3 bases, J lost 1 base, and 5 bases stayed unmatched. The CDR3 loop is CASSSGLALSYEQYF. The CDR3 nucleotides read TGCGCCAGCAGCTCTGGACTAGCGCTTTCCTACGAGCAGTACTTC.

This clone has at least ten counts. The rearrangement links TRBV30 to TRBJ2-1; perhaps TRBD2 as D (5 bases). Germline V CDR1 and CDR2: GTSNPN, SVGIG (reference sequence). The CDR3 spans 13 residues. Trimming stripped 8 bases from V and 6 bases from J, with 17 bases between. The CDR3 loop is CARSSGWGNEQFF. DNA for the CDR3: TGTGCCCGAAGCAGCGGTTGGGGCAATGAGCAGTTCTTC.

This clone was counted only a few times. The chain employs TRBV11-2 and TRBJ2-1, with D tentatively TRBD2 (5 bases). Germline CDR1 SGHAT, CDR2 FQNNGV. V was shortened by 5 bases and J by 8 bases, with 10 bases between the two germline ends. The CDR3 length is 12 residues. DNA for the CDR3: TGTGCCAGCAGCCCGGACTCTTATGAGCAGTTCTTC. Residues: CASSPDSYEQFF.

A few counts support this clone. This sequence joins TRBV6-1 and TRBJ1-5, with unresolved D. V gave up 0 bases and J gave up 6 bases, with 15 bases separating them. The CDR3 is 16 residues long. CDR1 is MNHNS and CDR2 is SASEGT in the germline V gene. CDR3 nucleotide sequence: TGTGCCAGCAGTGAAGCGGGCTTTTGGGCCTCTCAGCCCCAGCATTTT. The encoded protein is CASSEAGFWASQPQHF.

There are a few counts of this clone. This sequence joins TRBV19 and TRBJ1-5; possibly TRBD1 for D (5 bases). The germline gives CDR1 LNHDA, CDR2 SQIVND (reference sequence). Trimming pared 8 bases from V and 5 bases from J, leaving 19 bases between. The CDR3 extends over 15 amino acids. The CDR3 nucleotides read TGTGCCAGTTCTGGTGGGGCTCGGGGGGATCAGCCCCAGCATTTT. This encodes CASSGGARGDQPQHF.

This sequence joins TRBV20-1 and TRBJ2-7; D is perhaps TRBD2 (5 bases). The germline CDR1 and CDR2 sequences are DFQATT and SNEGSKA (reference sequence). This CDR3 contains 11 residues. The ends were cut back, 2 bases at V and 4 bases at J, with 6 bases in the middle. CDR3: CSARRGYEQYF. CDR3 coding DNA: TGCAGTGCTAGAAGAGGGTACGAGCAGTACTTC.

This clone turned up a few times. The chain recombines TRBV11-1 with TRBJ2-4; the match to TRBD2 covers 7 bases. CDR3 size: 15 residues. In germline, CDR1 is SGHAT, CDR2 FQDESV (reference sequence). Germline trimming cut 1 base from V and 8 bases from J; bases unmatched to any gene: 8. CDR3 protein: CASSLDRRGSHIQYF. The CDR3 DNA reads as TGTGCCAGCAGCTTAGATCGTCGCGGGAGCCACATTCAGTACTTC.